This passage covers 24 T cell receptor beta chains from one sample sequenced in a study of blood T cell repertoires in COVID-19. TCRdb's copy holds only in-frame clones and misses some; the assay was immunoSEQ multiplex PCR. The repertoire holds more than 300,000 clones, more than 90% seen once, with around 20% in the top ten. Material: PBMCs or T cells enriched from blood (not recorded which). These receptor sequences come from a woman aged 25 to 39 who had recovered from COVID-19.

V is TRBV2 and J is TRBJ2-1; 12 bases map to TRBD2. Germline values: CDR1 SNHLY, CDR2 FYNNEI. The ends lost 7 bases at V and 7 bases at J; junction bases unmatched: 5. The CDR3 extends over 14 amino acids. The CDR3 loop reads CASIRTSGMNEQFF. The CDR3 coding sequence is TGTGCCAGCATCAGGACTAGCGGGATGAATGAGCAGTTCTTC.

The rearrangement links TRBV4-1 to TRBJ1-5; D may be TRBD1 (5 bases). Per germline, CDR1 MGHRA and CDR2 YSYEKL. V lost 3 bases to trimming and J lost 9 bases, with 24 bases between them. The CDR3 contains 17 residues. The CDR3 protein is CASSQPANRAGWVPQHF. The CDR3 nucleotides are TGCGCCAGCAGCCAGCCCGCCAATAGGGCAGGGTGGGTGCCCCAGCATTTT.

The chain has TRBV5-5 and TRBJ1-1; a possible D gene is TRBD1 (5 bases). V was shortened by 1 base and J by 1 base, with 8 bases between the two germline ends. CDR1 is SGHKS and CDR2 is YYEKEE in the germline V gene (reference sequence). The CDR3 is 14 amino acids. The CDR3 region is CASSLYQGNTEAFF. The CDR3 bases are TGTGCCAGCAGCTTGTATCAGGGGAACACTGAAGCTTTCTTT.

The CDR3 nucleotides read TGTGCCAGCAGCCAGGATACAGGGGAGAAGAGGTACACCATATATTTT. Protein product: CASSQDTGEKRYTIYF. The gene calls are TRBV3-1 (or the pseudogene TRBV3-2) and TRBJ1-3; TRBD1 matches 7 bases. V was clipped by 3 bases and J by 8 bases; unmatched bases: 13. The germline CDR1 and CDR2 sequences are LGHDT and YNNKEL (reference sequence). The CDR3 covers 16 residues.

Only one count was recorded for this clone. CDR3 nucleotide sequence: TGTGCCAGCAGCTGGACGGGGGGGACTGAAGCTTTCTTT. This codes for CASSWTGGTEAFF. The V and J genes are TRBV5-6 and TRBJ1-1, with D maybe TRBD1 (5 bases). CDR3 length: 13 amino acids. CDR1 and CDR2 from the germline V gene are SGHDT and YYEEEE. The ends were cut back, 3 bases at V and 5 bases at J, with 11 bases in the middle.

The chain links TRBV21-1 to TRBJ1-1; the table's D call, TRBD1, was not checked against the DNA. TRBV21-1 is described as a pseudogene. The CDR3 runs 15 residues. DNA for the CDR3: TGTGCCAGCAGCAACCCCACAGGGGCGGGCACTGAAGCTTTCTTT. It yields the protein CASSNPTGAGTEAFF.

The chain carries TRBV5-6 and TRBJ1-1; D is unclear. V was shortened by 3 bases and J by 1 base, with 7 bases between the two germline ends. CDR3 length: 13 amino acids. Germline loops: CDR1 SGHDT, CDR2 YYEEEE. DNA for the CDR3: TGTGCCAGCAGCTATCAGGAGAACACTGAAGCTTTCTTT. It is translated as CASSYQENTEAFF. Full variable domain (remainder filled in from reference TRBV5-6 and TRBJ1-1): DAGVTQSPTHLIKTRGQQVTLRCSPKSGHDTVSWYQQALGQGPQFIFQYYEEEERQRGNFPDRFSGHQFPNYSSELNVNALLLGDSALYLCASSYQENTEAFFGQGTRLTVV.

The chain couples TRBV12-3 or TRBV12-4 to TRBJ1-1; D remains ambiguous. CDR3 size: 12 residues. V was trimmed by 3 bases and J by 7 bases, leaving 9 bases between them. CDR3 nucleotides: TGTGCCAGCAGTTTCTACCCCGGTGAAGCTTTCTTT. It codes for CASSFYPGEAFF.

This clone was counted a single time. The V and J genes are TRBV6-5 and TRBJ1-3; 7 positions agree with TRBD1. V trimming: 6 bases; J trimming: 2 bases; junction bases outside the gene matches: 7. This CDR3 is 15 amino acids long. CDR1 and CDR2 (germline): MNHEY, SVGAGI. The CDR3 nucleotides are TGTGCCAGCAGATCACAGGGGCTGGCTGGAAACACCATATATTTT. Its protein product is CASRSQGLAGNTIYF.

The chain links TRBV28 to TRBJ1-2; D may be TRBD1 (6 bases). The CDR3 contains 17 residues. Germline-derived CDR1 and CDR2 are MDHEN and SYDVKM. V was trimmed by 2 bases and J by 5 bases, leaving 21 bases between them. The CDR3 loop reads CASSLGGAHILPYGYTF. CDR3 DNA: TGTGCCAGCAGTTTAGGGGGGGCCCACATACTGCCATATGGCTACACCTTC.

CDR3 sequence: CASSFPGITGLGNQPQHF. For the CDR3, the DNA is TGTGCCAGCAGTTTTCCCGGGATAACAGGGTTGGGCAATCAGCCCCAGCATTTT. The chain is built from TRBV28 and TRBJ1-5; D is perhaps TRBD1 (6 bases). This CDR3 contains 18 residues. V was trimmed by 3 bases and J by 2 bases, leaving 20 bases between them. Germline V CDR1 and CDR2: MDHEN, SYDVKM.

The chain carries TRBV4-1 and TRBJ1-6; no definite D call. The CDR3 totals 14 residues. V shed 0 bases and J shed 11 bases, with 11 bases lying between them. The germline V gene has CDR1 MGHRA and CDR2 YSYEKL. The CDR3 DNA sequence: TGCGCCAGCAGCCAAGACGTCAGTTATGCACCCCTCCACTTT. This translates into CASSQDVSYAPLHF.

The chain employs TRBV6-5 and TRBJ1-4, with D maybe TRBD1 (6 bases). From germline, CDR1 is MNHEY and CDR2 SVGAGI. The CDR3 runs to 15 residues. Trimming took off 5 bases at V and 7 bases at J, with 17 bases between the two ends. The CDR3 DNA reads TGTGCCAGCAGTCGGGCCTACCAGGGGACTGAAAAACTGTTTTTT. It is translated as CASSRAYQGTEKLFF.

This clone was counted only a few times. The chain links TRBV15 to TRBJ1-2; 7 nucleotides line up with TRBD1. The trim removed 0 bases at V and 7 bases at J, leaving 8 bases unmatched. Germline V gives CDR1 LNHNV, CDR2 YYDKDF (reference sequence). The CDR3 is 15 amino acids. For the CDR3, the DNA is TGTGCCACCAGCAGAGAGGACAGGACCCCGTTTGGCTACACCTTC. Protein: CATSREDRTPFGYTF.

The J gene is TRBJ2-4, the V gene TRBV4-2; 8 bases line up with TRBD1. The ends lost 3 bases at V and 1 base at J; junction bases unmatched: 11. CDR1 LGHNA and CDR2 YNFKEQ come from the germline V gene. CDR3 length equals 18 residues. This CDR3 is CASSQAGGRGLAKNIQYF. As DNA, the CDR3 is TGTGCCAGCAGCCAGGCAGGGGGCCGAGGTTTGGCCAAAAACATTCAGTACTTC.

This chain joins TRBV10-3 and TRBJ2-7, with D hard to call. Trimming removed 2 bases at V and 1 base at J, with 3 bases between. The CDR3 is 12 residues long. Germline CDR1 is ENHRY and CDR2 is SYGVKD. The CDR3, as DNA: TGTGCCATCAGTGAGGTATCCTACGAGCAGTACTTC. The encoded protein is CAISEVSYEQYF.

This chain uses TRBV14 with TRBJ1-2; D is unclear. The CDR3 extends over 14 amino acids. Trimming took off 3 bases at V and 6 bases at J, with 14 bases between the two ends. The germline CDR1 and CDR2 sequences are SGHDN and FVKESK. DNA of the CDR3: TGTGCCAGCAGCCAGGGAGGAAATTGGAATGGCTACACCTTC. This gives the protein CASSQGGNWNGYTF. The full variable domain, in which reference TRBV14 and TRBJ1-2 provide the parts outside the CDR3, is EAGVTQFPSHSVIEKGQTVTLRCDPISGHDNLYWYRRVMGKEIKFLLHFVKESKQDESGMPNNRFLAERTGGTYSTLKVQPAELEDSGVYFCASSQGGNWNGYTFGSGTRLTVV.

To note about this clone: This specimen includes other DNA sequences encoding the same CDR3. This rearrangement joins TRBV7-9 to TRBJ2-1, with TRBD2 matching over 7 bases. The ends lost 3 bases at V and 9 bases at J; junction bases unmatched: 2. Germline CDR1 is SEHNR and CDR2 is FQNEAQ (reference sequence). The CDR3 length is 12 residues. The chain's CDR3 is CASSLPGGEQFF. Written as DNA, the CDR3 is TGTGCCAGCAGCTTGCCGGGAGGTGAGCAGTTCTTC.

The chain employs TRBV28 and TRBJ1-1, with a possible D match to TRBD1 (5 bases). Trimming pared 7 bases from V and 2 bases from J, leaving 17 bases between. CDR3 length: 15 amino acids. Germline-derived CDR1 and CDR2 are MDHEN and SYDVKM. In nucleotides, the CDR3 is TGTGCCAGCACCGCCCAGGGAGGGGTAAACACTGAAGCTTTCTTT. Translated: CASTAQGGVNTEAFF.

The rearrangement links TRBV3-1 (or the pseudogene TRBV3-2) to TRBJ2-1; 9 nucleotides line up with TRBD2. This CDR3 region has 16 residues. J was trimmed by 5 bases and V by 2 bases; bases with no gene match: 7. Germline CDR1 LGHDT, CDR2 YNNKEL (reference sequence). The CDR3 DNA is TGTGCCAGCAGCCAAAGACGCGGGAGGGCCGACAATGAGCAGTTCTTC. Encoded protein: CASSQRRGRADNEQFF.

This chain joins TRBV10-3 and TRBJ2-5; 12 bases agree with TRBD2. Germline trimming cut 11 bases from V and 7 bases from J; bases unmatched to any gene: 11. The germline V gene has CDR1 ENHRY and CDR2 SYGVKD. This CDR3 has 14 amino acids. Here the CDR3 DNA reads TGTGCCGCACAAACTAGCGGGGGGTCCGGGACCCAGTACTTC. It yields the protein CAAQTSGGSGTQYF.

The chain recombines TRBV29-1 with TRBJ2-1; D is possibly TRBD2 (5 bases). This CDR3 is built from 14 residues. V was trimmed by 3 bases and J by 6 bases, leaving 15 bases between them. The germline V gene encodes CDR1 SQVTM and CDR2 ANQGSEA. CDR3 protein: CSVEGWGASNEQFF. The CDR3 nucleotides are TGCAGCGTTGAGGGCTGGGGAGCCTCCAATGAGCAGTTCTTC.

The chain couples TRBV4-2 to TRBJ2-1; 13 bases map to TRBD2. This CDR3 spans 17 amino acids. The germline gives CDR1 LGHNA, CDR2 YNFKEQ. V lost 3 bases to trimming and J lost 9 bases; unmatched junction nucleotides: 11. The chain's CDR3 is CASSQGLGTSGEFEQFF. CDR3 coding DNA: TGTGCCAGCAGCCAGGGTCTCGGGACTAGCGGGGAGTTTGAGCAGTTCTTC.

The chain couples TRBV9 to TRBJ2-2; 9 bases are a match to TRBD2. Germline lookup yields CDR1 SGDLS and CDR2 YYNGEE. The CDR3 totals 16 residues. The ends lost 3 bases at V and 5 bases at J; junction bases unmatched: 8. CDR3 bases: TGTGCCAGCAGCGCCCAGACTAGCGGAATAACCGGGGAGCTGTTTTTT. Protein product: CASSAQTSGITGELFF.